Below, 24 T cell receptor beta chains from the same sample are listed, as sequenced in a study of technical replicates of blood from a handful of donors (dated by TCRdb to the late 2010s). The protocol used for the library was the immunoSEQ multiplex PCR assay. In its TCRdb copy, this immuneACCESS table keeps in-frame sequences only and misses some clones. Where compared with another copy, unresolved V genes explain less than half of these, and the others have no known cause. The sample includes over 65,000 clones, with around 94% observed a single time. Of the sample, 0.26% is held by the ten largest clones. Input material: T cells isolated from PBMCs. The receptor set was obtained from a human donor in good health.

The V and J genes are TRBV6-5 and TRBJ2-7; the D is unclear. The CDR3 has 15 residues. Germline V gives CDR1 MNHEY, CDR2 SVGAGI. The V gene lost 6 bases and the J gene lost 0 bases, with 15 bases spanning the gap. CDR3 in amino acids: CASSSSAVNSYEQYF. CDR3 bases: TGTGCCAGCAGCTCCAGCGCGGTGAACTCCTACGAGCAGTACTTC.

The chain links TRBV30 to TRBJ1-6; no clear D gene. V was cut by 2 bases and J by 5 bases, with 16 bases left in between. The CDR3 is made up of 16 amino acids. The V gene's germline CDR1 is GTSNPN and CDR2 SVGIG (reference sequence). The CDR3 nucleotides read TGTGCCTGGAGTATTCCCAGGCTTTCAAATAATTCACCCCTCCACTTT. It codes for CAWSIPRLSNNSPLHF.

CDR3 loop: CAWSAGYSNQPQHF. The DNA of the CDR3 is TGTGCCTGGAGTGCGGGGTATAGCAATCAGCCCCAGCATTTT. The V and J genes are TRBV30 and TRBJ1-5, with no clear D. V was cut by 1 base and J by 0 bases, with 7 bases left in between. The CDR3 spans 14 residues. Germline-derived CDR1 and CDR2 are GTSNPN and SVGIG (reference sequence).

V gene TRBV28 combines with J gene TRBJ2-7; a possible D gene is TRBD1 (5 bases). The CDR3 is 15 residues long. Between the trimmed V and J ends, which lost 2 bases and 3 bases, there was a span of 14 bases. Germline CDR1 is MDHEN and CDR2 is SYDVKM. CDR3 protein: CASSLGAQGGYEQYF. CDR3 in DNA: TGTGCCAGCAGTTTAGGCGCCCAGGGTGGCTACGAGCAGTACTTC.

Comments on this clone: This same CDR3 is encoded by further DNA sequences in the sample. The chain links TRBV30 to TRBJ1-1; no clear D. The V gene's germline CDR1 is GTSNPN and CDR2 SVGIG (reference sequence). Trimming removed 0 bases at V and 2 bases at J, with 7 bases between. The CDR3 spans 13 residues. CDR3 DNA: TGTGCCTGGAGTGTATTGTTAAACACTGAAGCTTTCTTT. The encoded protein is CAWSVLLNTEAFF.

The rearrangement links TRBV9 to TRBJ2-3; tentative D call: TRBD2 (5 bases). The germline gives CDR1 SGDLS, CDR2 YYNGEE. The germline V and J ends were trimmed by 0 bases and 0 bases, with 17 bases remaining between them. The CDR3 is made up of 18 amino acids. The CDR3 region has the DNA TGTGCCAGCAGCGTAGAAATGATCAGCGGCGCTAGCACAGATACGCAGTATTTT. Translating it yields CASSVEMISGASTDTQYF.

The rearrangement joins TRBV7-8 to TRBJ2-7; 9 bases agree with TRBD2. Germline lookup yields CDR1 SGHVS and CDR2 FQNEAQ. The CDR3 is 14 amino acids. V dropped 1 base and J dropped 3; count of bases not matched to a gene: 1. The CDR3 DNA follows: TGTGCCAGCAGCTTAGGTAGCGGGAGCTACGAGCAGTACTTC. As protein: CASSLGSGSYEQYF.

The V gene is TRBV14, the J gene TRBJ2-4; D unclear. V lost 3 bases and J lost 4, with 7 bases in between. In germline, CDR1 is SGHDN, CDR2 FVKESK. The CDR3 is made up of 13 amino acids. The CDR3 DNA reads TGTGCCAGCAGCCACCTAACGAAAAACATTCAGTACTTC. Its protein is CASSHLTKNIQYF.

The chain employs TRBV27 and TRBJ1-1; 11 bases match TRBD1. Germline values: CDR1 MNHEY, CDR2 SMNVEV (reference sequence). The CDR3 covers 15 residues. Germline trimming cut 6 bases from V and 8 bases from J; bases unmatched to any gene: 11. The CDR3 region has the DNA TGTGCCAGCAGACTAATCGGGACAGGGGGACGCGAAGCTTTCTTT. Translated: CASRLIGTGGREAFF.

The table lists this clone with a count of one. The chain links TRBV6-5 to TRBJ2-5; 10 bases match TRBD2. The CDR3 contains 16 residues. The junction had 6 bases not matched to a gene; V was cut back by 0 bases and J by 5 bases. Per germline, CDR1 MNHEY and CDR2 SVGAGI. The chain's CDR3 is CASSYSPSGGYETQYF. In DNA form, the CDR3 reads TGTGCCAGCAGTTACTCCCCTAGCGGGGGCTACGAGACCCAGTACTTC.

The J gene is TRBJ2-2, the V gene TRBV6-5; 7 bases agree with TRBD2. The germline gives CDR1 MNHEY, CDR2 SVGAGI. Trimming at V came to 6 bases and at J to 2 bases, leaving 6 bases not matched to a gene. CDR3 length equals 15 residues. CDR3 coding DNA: TGTGCCAGCAGCCCCAGCGGGGATAACACCGGGGAGCTGTTTTTT. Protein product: CASSPSGDNTGELFF.

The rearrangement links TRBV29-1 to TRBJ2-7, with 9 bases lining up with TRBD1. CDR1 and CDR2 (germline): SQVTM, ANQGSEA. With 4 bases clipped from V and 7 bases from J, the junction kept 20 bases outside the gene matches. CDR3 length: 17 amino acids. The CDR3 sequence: CSVGESSGTGHFPEQYF. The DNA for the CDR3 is TGCAGCGTTGGGGAAAGCTCCGGGACAGGGCACTTCCCGGAGCAGTACTTC.

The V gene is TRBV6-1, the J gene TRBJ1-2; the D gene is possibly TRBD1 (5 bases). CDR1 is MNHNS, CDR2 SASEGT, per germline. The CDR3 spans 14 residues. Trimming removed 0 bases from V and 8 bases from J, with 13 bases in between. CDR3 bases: TGTGCCAGCAGTGAAGCTAAAGGGGTTGGCGGCTACACCTTC. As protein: CASSEAKGVGGYTF.

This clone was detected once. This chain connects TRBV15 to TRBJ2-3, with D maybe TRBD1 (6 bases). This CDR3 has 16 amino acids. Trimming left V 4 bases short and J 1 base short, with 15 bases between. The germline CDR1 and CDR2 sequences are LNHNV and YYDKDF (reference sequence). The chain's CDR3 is CATSTGTSVGTDTQYF. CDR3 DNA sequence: TGTGCCACCAGCACCGGGACATCAGTTGGCACAGATACGCAGTATTTT.

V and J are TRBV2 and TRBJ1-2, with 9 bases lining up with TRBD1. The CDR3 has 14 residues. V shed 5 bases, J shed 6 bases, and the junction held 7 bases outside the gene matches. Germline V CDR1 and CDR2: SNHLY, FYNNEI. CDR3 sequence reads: CASSPLRQGDGYTF. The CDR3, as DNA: TGTGCCAGCAGTCCCTTAAGACAGGGGGATGGCTACACCTTC.

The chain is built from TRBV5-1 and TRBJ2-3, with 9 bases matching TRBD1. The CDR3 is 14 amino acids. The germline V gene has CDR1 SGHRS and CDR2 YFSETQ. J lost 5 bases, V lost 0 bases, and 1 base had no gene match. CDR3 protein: CASSLGQGGDTQYF. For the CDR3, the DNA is TGCGCCAGCAGCTTGGGACAGGGGGGAGATACGCAGTATTTT.

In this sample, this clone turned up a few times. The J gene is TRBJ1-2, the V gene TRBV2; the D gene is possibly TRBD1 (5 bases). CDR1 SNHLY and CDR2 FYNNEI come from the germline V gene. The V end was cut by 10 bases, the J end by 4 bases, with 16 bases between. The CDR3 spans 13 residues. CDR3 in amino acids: CAKSGRSFYGYTF. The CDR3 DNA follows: TGTGCCAAATCAGGGAGGTCTTTCTATGGCTACACCTTC.

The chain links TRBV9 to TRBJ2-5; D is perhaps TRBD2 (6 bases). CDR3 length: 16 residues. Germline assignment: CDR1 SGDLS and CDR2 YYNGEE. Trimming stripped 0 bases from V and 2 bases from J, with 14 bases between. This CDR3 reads CASSVALGGLQETQYF. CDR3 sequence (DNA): TGTGCCAGCAGCGTAGCTCTTGGAGGACTACAAGAGACCCAGTACTTC.

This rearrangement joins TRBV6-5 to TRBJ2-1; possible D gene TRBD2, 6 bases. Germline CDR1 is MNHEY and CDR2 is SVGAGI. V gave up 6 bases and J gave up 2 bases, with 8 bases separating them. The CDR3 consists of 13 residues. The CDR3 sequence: CASRGRTYNEQFF. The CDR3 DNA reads TGTGCCAGCAGGGGGAGGACCTACAATGAGCAGTTCTTC.

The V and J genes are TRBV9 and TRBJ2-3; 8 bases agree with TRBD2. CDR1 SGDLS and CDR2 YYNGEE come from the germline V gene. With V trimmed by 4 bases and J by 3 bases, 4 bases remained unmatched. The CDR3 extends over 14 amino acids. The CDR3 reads CASSLAGYTDTQYF. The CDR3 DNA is TGTGCCAGCAGCCTAGCGGGTTATACAGATACGCAGTATTTT. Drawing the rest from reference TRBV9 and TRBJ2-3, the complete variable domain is DSGVTQTPKHLITATGQRVTLRCSPRSGDLSVYWYQQSLDQGLQFLIQYYNGEERAKGNILERFSAQQFPDLHSELNLSSLELGDSALYFCASSLAGYTDTQYFGPGTRLTVL.

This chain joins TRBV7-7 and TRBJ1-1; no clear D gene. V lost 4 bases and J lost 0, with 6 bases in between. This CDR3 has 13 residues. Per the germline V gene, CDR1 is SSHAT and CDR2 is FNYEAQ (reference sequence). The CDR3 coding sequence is TGTGCCAGCAGCTCTACAGTGAACACTGAAGCTTTCTTT. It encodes CASSSTVNTEAFF. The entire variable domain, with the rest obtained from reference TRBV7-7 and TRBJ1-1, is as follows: GAGVSQSPRYKVTKRGQDVTLRCDPISSHATLYWYQQALGQGPEFLTYFNYEAQPDKSGLPSDRFSAERPEGSISTLTIQRTEQRDSAMYRCASSSTVNTEAFFGQGTRLTVV.

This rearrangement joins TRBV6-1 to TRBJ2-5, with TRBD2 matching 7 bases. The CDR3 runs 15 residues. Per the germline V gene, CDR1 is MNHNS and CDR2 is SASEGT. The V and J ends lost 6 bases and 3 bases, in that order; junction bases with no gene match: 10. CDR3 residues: CASRVIRLAEETQYF. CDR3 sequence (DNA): TGTGCCAGCAGGGTGATACGGCTAGCGGAAGAGACCCAGTACTTC.

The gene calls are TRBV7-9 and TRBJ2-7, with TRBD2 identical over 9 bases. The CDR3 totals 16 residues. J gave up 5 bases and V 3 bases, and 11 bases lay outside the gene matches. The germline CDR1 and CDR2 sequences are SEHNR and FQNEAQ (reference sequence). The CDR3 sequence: CASSFGGASGIDEQYF. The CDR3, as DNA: TGTGCCAGCAGCTTCGGGGGGGCTAGCGGGATAGACGAGCAGTACTTC.

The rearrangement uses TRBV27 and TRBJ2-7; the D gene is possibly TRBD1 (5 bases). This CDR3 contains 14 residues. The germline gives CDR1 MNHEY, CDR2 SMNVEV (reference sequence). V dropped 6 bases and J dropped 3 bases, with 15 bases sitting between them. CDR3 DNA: TGTGCCAGCAGCAAGCAGGGAACCGACTACGAGCAGTACTTC. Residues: CASSKQGTDYEQYF.